This T cell receptor (beta chain) was identified during a study of cytomegalovirus exposure and HLA in healthy donors. This clone was observed a single time. Germline is not matched at one junction end, which may reflect a read error. The CDR3 has 14 amino acids. Germline lookup yields CDR1 MDHEN and CDR2 SYDVKM. PCR amplification relied on 60 Vbeta primers (plus 13 Jbeta primers). Generated by immunoSEQ multiplex PCR, the TCRdb table keeps only in-frame clones and is missing some. The data hold approximately 150,000 clones, with roughly 80% observed a single time. This chain joins TRBV28 and TRBJ1-5; 7 positions match TRBD1. This TCR derives from a woman in her 30s in good health and CMV-seronegative. Material for sequencing was PBMCs. The CDR3 region is CASSLQGRKQPQHF. CDR3 nucleotide sequence: TGTGCCAGCAGTCTACAGGGGCGCAAGCAGCCCCAGCATTTT.